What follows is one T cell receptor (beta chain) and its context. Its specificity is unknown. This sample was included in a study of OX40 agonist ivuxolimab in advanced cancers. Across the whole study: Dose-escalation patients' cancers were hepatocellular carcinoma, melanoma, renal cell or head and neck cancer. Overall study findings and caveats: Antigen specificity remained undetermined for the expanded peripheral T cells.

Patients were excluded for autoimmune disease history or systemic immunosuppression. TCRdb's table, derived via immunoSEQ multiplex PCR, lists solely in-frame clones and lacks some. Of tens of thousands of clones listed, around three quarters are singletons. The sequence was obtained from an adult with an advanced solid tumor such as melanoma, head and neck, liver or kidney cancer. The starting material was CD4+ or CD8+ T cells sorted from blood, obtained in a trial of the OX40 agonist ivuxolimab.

The CDR3 nucleotides read TGTGCCAGCACCCATAACACCGACACCGGGGAGCTGTTTTTT. Amino acids: CASTHNTDTGELFF. The chain carries TRBV28 and TRBJ2-2; D is undetermined. CDR3 length: 14 amino acids. Germline lookup yields CDR1 MDHEN and CDR2 SYDVKM. Trimming removed 7 bases from V and 3 bases from J, with 12 bases in between.